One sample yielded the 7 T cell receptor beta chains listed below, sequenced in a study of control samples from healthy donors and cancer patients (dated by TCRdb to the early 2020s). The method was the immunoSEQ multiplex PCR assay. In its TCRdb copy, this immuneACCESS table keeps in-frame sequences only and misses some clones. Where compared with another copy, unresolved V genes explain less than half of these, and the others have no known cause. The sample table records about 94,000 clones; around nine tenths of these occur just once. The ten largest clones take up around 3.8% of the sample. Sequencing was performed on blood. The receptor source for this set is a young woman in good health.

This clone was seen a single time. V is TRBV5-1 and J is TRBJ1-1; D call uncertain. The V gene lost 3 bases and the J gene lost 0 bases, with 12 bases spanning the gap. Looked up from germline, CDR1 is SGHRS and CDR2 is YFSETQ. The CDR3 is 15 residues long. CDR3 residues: CASSSGPNLNTEAFF. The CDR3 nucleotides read TGCGCCAGCAGCTCGGGCCCCAACCTGAACACTGAAGCTTTCTTT.

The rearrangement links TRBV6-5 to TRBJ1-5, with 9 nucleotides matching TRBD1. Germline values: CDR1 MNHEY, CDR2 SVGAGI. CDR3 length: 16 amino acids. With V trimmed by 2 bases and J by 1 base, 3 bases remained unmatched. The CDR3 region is CASSYAGQGSNQPQHF. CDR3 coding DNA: TGTGCCAGCAGTTACGCCGGACAGGGGAGCAATCAGCCCCAGCATTTT.

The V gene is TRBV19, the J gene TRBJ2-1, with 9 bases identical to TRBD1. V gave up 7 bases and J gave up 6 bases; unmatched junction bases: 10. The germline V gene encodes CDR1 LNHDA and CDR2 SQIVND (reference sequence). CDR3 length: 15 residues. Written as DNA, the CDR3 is TGTGCCAGTACGGCCCGGGACAGGGAGATCAATGAGCAGTTCTTC. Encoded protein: CASTARDREINEQFF.

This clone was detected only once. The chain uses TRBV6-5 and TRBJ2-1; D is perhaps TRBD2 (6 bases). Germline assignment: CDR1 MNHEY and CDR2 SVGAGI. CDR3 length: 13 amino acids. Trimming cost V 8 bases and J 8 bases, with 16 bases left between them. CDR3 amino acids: CASSGTSGYEQFF. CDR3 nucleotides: TGTGCCAGCTCCGGGACTTCGGGGTATGAGCAGTTCTTC.

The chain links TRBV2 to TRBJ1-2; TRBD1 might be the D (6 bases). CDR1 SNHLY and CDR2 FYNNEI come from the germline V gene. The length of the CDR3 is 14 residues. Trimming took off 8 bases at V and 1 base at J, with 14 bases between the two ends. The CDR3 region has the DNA TGTGCCAGCCAATTTCAGGGGATTAACTATGGCTACACCTTC. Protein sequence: CASQFQGINYGYTF.

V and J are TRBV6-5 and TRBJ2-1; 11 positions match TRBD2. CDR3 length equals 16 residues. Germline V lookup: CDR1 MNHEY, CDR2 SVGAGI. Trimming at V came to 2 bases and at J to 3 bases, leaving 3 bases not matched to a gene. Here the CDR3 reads CASSYGTSGLYNEQFF. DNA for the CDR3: TGTGCCAGCAGTTACGGGACTAGCGGCCTCTACAATGAGCAGTTCTTC.

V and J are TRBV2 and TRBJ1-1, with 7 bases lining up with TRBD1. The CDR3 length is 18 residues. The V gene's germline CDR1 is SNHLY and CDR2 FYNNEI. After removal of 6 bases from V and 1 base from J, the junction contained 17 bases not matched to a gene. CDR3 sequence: CASSVIPPGQSSNTEAFF. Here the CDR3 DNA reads TGTGCCAGCAGCGTAATACCTCCGGGACAGAGTTCGAACACTGAAGCTTTCTTT.